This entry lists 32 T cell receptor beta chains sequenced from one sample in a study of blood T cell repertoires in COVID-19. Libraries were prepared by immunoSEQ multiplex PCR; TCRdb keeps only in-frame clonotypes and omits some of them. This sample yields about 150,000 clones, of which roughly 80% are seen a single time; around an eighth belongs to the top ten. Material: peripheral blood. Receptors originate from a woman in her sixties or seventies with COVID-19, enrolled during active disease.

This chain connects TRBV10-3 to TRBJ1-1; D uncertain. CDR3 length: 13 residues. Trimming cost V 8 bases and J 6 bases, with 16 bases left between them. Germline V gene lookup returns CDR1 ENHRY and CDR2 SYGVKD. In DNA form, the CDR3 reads TGTGCCATCGCGTTTGATTTGCGGGCTGAAGCTTTCTTT. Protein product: CAIAFDLRAEAFF.

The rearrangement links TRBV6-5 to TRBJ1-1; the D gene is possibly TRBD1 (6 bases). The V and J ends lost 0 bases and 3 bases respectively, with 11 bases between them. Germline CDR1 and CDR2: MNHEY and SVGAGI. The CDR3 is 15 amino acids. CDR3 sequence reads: CASSYSDRGDTEAFF. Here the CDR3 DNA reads TGTGCCAGCAGTTACTCGGACAGAGGCGACACTGAAGCTTTCTTT.

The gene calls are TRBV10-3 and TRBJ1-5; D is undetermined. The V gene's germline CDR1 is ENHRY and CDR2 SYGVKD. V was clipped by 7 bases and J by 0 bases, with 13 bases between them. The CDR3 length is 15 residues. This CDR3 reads CAIKADLISNQPQHF. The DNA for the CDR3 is TGTGCCATCAAGGCGGATTTGATTAGCAATCAGCCCCAGCATTTT.

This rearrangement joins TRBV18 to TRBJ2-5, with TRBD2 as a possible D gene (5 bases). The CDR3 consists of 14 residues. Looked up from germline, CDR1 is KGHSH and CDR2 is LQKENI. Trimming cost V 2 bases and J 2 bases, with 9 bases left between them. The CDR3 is CASSPNGLQETQYF. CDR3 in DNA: TGTGCCAGCTCACCAAACGGACTGCAAGAGACCCAGTACTTC.

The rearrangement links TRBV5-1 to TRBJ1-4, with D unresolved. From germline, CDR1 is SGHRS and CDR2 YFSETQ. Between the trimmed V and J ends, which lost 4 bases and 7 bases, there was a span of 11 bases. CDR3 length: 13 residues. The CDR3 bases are TGCGCCAGCAGCCCTGGCATATCTGAAAAACTGTTTTTT. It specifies CASSPGISEKLFF. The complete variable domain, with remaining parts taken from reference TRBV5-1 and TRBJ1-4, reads KAGVTQTPRYLIKTRGQQVTLSCSPISGHRSVSWYQQTPGQGLQFLFEYFSETQRNKGNFPGRFSGRQFSNSRSEMNVSTLELGDSALYLCASSPGISEKLFFGSGTQLSVL.

This CDR3 reads CASSPSLSGRRSYEQYF. Here the CDR3 DNA reads TGTGCCAGCAGTCCCTCTTTAAGCGGGAGGCGTTCCTACGAGCAGTACTTC. The gene calls are TRBV5-4 and TRBJ2-7; TRBD2 agrees at 9 bases. CDR1 SGHNT and CDR2 YYREEE come from the germline V gene (reference sequence). The CDR3 consists of 17 residues. Trimming removed 5 bases from V and 1 base from J; junction bases left unmatched: 13.

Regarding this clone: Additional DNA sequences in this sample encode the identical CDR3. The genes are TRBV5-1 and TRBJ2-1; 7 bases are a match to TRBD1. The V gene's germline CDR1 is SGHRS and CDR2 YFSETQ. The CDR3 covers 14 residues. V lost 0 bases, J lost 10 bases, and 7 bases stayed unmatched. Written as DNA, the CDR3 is TGCGCCAGCAGCTTGGGAGGGGGCGGGCTCGAGCAGTTCTTC. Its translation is CASSLGGGGLEQFF.

The CDR3 spells CASSMRQSTEAFF. Here the CDR3 DNA reads TGTGCCAGTAGTATGCGACAGAGCACTGAAGCTTTCTTT. The chain recombines TRBV19 with TRBJ1-1; tentative D call: TRBD1 (5 bases). The ends were cut back, 3 bases at V and 4 bases at J, with 9 bases in the middle. Germline CDR1 is LNHDA and CDR2 is SQIVND (reference sequence). The CDR3 covers 13 residues.

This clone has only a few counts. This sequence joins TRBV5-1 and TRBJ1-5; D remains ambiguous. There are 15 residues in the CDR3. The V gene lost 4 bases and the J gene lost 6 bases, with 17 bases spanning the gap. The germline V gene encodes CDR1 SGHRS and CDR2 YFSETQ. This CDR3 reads CASSLDSPVGQPQHF. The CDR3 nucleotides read TGCGCCAGCAGCCTAGACTCCCCAGTAGGTCAGCCCCAGCATTTT. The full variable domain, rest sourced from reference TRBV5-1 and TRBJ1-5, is KAGVTQTPRYLIKTRGQQVTLSCSPISGHRSVSWYQQTPGQGLQFLFEYFSETQRNKGNFPGRFSGRQFSNSRSEMNVSTLELGDSALYLCASSLDSPVGQPQHFGDGTRLSIL.

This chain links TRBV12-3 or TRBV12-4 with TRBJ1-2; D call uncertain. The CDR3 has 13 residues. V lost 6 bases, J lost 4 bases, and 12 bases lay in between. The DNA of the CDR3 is TGTGCCAGCAGCCCGGACTGGGCCTATGGCTACACCTTC. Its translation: CASSPDWAYGYTF.

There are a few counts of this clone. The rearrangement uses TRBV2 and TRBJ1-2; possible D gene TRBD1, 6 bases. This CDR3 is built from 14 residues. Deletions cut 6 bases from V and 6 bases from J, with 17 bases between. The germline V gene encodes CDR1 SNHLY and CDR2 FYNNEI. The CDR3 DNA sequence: TGTGCCAGCAGGCCAGGACAGCCTCAAGATGGCTACACCTTC. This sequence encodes CASRPGQPQDGYTF.

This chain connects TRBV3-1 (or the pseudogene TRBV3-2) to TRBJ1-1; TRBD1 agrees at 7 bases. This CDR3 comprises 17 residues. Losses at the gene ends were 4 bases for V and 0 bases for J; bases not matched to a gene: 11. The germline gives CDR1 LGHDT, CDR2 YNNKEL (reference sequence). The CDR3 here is CASSPSPGQPMNTEAFF. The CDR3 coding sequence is TGTGCCAGCAGCCCCAGTCCGGGACAGCCGATGAACACTGAAGCTTTCTTT.

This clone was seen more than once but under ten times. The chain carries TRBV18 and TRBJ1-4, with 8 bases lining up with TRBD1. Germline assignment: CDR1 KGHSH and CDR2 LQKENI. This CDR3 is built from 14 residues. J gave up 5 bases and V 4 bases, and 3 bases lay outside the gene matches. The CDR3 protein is CASSQGQVNEKLFF. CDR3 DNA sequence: TGTGCCAGCTCACAGGGACAGGTCAATGAAAAACTGTTTTTT.

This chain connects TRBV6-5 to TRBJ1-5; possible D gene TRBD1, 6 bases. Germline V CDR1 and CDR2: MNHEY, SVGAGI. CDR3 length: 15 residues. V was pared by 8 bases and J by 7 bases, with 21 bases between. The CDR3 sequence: CASLIRGGAYQPQHF. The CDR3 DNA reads TGTGCCAGCCTGATTAGGGGGGGCGCATACCAGCCCCAGCATTTT.

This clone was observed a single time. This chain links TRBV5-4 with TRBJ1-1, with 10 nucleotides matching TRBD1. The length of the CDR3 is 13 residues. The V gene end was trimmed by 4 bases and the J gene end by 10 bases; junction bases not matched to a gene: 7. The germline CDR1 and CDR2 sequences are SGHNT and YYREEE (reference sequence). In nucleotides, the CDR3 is TGTGCCAGCAGCCCGACAGGGGGCGGAGGAGCTTTCTTT. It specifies CASSPTGGGGAFF.

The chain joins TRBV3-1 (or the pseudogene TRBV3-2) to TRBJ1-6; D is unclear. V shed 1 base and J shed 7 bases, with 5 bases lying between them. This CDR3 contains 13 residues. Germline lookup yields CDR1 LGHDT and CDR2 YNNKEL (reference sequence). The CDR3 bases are TGTGCCAGCAGCCAAGTAGCGAATTCACCCCTCCACTTT. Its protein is CASSQVANSPLHF.

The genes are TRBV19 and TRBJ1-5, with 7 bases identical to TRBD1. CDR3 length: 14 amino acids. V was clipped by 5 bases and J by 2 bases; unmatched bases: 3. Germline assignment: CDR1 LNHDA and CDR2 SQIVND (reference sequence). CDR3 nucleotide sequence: TGTGCCAGTAGTGCCGGGACAGGCAATCAGCCCCAGCATTTT. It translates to CASSAGTGNQPQHF.

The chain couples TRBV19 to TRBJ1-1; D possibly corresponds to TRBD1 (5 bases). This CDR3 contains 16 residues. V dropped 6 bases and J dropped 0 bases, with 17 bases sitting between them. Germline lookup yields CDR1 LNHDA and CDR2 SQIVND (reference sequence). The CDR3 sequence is CASSPRAGMMNTEAFF. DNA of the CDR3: TGTGCCAGTAGCCCCCGGGCAGGGATGATGAACACTGAAGCTTTCTTT.

This CDR3 reads CASSPQGNPYEQYF. In DNA form, the CDR3 reads TGTGCCAGCAGCCCACAGGGGAATCCCTACGAGCAGTACTTC. The chain is built from TRBV11-3 and TRBJ2-7; 7 bases are shared with TRBD1. V shed 5 bases and J 2 bases; nucleotides not matched to a gene: 6. In germline, CDR1 is SGHNT, CDR2 YENEEA. The CDR3 contains 14 residues.

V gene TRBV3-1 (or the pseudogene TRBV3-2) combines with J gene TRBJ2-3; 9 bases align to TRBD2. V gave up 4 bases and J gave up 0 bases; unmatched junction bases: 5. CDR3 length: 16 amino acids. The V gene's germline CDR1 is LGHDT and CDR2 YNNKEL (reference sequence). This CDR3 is CASSPDSGGSTDTQYF. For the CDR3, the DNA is TGTGCCAGCAGCCCCGATAGCGGGGGAAGCACAGATACGCAGTATTTT.

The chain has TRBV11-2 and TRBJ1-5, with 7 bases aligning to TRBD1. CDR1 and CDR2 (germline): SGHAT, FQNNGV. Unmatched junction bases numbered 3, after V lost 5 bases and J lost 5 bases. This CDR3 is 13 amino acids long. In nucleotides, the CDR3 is TGTGCCAGCAGCCTCGACAGGGATCAGCCCCAGCATTTT. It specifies CASSLDRDQPQHF.

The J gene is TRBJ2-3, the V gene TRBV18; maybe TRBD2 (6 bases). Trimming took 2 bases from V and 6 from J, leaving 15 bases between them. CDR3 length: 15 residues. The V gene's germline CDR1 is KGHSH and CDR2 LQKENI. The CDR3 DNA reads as TGTGCCAGCTCACCAAGGACCCAGGCGGGGGATACGCAGTATTTT. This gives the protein CASSPRTQAGDTQYF.

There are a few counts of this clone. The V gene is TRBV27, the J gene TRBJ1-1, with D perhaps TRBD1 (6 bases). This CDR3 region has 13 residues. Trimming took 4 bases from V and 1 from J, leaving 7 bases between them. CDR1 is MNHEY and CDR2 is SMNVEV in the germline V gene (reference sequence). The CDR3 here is CASSSQGNTEAFF. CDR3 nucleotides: TGTGCCAGCAGTTCACAGGGGAACACTGAAGCTTTCTTT.

CDR3 bases: TGTGCCAGCAGAAAAGCGGGGGAATCTGGAAACACCATATATTTT. Translation gives CASRKAGESGNTIYF. This chain connects TRBV3-1 (or the pseudogene TRBV3-2) to TRBJ1-3; maybe TRBD1 (5 bases). The CDR3 length is 15 residues. Germline CDR1 and CDR2: LGHDT and YNNKEL (reference sequence). The ends were cut back, 6 bases at V and 1 base at J, with 13 bases in the middle.

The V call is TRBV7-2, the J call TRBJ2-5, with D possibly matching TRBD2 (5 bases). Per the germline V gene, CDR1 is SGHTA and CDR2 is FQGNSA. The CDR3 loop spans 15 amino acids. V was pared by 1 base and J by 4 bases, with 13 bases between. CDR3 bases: TGTGCCAGCAGCTTAGGTTCGCTACTAGGAGAGACCCAGTACTTC. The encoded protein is CASSLGSLLGETQYF.

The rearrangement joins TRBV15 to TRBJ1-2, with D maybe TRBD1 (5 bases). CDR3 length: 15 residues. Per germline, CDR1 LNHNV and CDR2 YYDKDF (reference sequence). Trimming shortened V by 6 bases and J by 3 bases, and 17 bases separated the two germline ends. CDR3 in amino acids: CATRGSATADYGYTF. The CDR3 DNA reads TGTGCCACCAGGGGTTCAGCGACAGCAGACTATGGCTACACCTTC.

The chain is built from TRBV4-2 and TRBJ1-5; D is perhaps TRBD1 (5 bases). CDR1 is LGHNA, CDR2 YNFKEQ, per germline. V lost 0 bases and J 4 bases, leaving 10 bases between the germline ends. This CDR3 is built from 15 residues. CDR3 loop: CASSQDLQGNQPQHF. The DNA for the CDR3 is TGTGCCAGCAGCCAAGATCTTCAGGGTAATCAGCCCCAGCATTTT.

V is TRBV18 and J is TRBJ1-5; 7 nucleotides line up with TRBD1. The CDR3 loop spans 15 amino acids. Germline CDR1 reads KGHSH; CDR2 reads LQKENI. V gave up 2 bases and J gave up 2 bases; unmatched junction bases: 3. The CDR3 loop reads CASSPEQGGNQPQHF. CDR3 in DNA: TGTGCCAGCTCACCAGAGCAGGGGGGCAATCAGCCCCAGCATTTT.

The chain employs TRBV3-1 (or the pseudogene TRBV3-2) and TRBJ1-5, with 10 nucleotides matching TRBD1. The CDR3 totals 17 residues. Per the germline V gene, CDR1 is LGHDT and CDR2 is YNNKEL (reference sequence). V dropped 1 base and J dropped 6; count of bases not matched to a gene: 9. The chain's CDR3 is CASSQGSLTGGLQPQHF. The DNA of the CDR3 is TGTGCCAGCAGCCAAGGCAGCCTGACAGGGGGCCTTCAGCCCCAGCATTTT.

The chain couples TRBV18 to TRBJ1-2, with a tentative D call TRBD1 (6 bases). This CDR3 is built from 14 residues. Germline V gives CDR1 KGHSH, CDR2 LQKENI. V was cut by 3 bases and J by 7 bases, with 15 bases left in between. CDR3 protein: CASSPSRGSGGYTF. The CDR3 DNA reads TGTGCCAGCTCACCCTCCAGGGGATCTGGTGGCTACACCTTC.

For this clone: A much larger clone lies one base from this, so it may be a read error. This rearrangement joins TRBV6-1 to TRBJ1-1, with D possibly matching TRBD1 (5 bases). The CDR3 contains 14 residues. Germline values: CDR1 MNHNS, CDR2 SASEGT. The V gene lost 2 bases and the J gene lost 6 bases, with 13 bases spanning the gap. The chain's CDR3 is CASSELGGWAEAFF. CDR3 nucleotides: TGTGCCAGCAGTGAATTGGGGGGGTGGGCTGAAGCTTTCTTT.

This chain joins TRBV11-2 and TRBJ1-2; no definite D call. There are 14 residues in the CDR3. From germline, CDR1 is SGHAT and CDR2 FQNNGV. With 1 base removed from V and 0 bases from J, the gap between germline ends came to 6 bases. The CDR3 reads CASSLAGANYGYTF. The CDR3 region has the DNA TGTGCCAGCAGCTTAGCAGGTGCTAACTATGGCTACACCTTC.